This T cell receptor (beta chain) originates from a study of T-cell memory formation after mild COVID-19. Study as a whole: Among the donors, TCR clusters were largely specific to each donor.

The germline V gene has CDR1 MNHEY and CDR2 SMNVEV (reference sequence). The CDR3 length is 13 residues. Deletions cut 5 bases from V and 0 bases from J, with 8 bases between. UMIs and sample barcodes were carried by the TCR alpha and TCR beta cDNA libraries that 5'RACE produced using constant-segment primers. TCRdb used MiXCR to reprocess the 5' RACE reads, holding one entry per CDR3 protein. The top ten hold 13% of the sample, which has a few hundred thousand distinct CDR3 sequences, around 28% seen once. Study-level findings and limits: Among clones contracting day 15 to 85, CD4/CD8 was balanced, whereas later expanders leaned CD4+. The appearance of some responding clones in pre-infection memory suggested that cross-reactive memory joined.

In this sample, this clonotype turned up a few times. The target antigen is unknown. J is TRBJ2-7 and V is TRBV27; D unresolved. The source material was PBMCs or a T cell subset sorted from them (not recorded which). The receptor was isolated from an adult woman who had mild COVID-19 (a few samples of this study predate the infection). Cell type and time point are not known. CDR3 in amino acids: CASSRKNSYEQYF. The CDR3 DNA is TGTGCCAGCAGTCGAAAGAACTCCTACGAGCAGTACTTC.